Sequencing of this T cell receptor beta chain was carried out in a study of blood T cell repertoires in COVID-19. Overall study: COVID-19 samples from acute and convalescent phases originated in the United States, Italy and Spain. PBMCs, B-cell-depleted T cells, or T cells provided the cDNA or gDNA that made up the material.

Germline CDR1 is SQVTM and CDR2 is ANQGSEA. V lost 4 bases to trimming and J lost 4 bases, with 7 bases between them. The CDR3 totals 12 residues. Under the authors' procedure: Quantification of nucleated cells was approximated via reference gene primer amplification. Clones were sequenced by immunoSEQ multiplex PCR, and TCRdb holds only the in-frame ones, with some missing. V, J and clone size derive from that table, while D and trimming were established from the DNA sequence. This table holds hundreds of thousands of clones, approximately 92% found once. Enrolment of Seattle patients took place during active infection, and they were followed longitudinally.

This receptor was identified in a man aged 18 to 29 with COVID-19, enrolled during active disease. The chain links TRBV29-1 to TRBJ2-2, with a tentative D call TRBD2 (5 bases). The sequenced material came from peripheral blood. The CDR3 nucleotides read TGCAGCGTTGTGGGAGTCACCGGGGAGCTGTTTTTT. Amino acid sequence: CSVVGVTGELFF.